Detailed here is one TCR beta chain. Its target is not known. The CDR3 loop spans 16 amino acids. The germline gives CDR1 LGHNA, CDR2 YNFKEQ. V shed 0 bases and J 4 bases; nucleotides not matched to a gene: 7. These data come from a study of TIL therapy for anti-PD-1-resistant metastatic lung cancer. Across the whole study: Most patients had lung adenocarcinoma; several tumors were EGFR-mutant, two ALK-rearranged; half smoked currently or formerly. The study, taken as a whole, reports: Many TIL product clones were absent from baseline tumor, suggesting clonal contraction.

Sample time point: pre-treatment sample, taken before nivolumab and TIL therapy. Most excised metastases sampled were pleural nodules or supraclavicular lymph nodes. This was the immunoSEQ v3 assay. Sequencing depth was approximately 1.8 million read pairs for survey level, about 5-6.5 million for deep. The assay was immunoSEQ multiplex PCR, and TCRdb's table has in-frame clones only and misses some. Seen here are some 90,000 clones, roughly 65% observed once, and the top ten hold roughly 11%. The sequencing here drew on tumor tissue, taken at baseline. This chain joins TRBV4-2 and TRBJ2-7; TRBD2 aligns across 9 bases. The TCR comes from a person aged 25-85 years with non-small cell lung cancer. The CDR3 loop is CASSQDGAGGLYEQYF. The CDR3 DNA reads TGTGCCAGCAGCCAAGATGGGGCGGGGGGGCTGTACGAGCAGTACTTC.